Shown below are 32 T cell receptor beta chains from a single sample sequenced in a study of cytomegalovirus exposure and HLA in healthy donors. A multiplex PCR was run with 60 Vbeta primers and 13 Jbeta primers. Profiled with immunoSEQ multiplex PCR; TCRdb holds only in-frame clones, not every one. This sample carries some 120,000 clones, about 59% of them seen once, and the ten largest clones take nearly 9.5%. The sequenced material came from PBMCs. The receptors originated from a woman between 35 and 50 years old in good health and CMV-seropositive.

This clone has more than one count but fewer than ten. An end of the junction does not agree with germline; a read error may underlie this. V usage is TRBV5-6 and J usage is TRBJ2-7; TRBD2 agrees at 7 bases. The germline V gene encodes CDR1 SGHDT and CDR2 YYEEEE. This CDR3 is 13 amino acids long. CDR3 in amino acids: CASSLGGPSSPYF. CDR3 sequence (DNA): TGTGCCAGCAGTTTGGGAGGGCCCTCGTCTCCGTACTTC.

The V gene is TRBV5-1, the J gene TRBJ2-6, with 7 nucleotides matching TRBD1. The V gene's germline CDR1 is SGHRS and CDR2 YFSETQ. J lost 3 bases, V lost 4 bases, and 13 bases had no gene match. The CDR3 runs to 18 residues. The chain's CDR3 is CASSDRARRLFGANVLTF. The CDR3 nucleotides are TGCGCCAGCAGCGACAGGGCTAGGCGTCTCTTTGGGGCCAACGTCCTGACTTTC.

The chain uses TRBV28 and TRBJ1-1; D is uncertain. V was shortened by 3 bases and J by 10 bases, with 12 bases between the two germline ends. From germline, CDR1 is MDHEN and CDR2 SYDVKM. The CDR3 totals 12 residues. CDR3 residues: CASSFRPRRAFF. The DNA for the CDR3 is TGTGCCAGCAGTTTCCGGCCGCGGCGAGCTTTCTTT.

The genes are TRBV6-6 and TRBJ2-7; D is unclear. Trimming removed 6 bases from V and 6 bases from J, with 9 bases in between. The CDR3 sequence is 11 residues long. Per germline, CDR1 MNHNY and CDR2 SVGAGI (reference sequence). As DNA, the CDR3 is TGTGCCAGCAGCCAATCCGGCGAGCAGTACTTC. Amino acids: CASSQSGEQYF.

The gene calls are TRBV7-2 and TRBJ2-5; a weak D match, TRBD1 (5 bases). The CDR3 has 13 amino acids. Germline V CDR1 and CDR2: SGHTA, FQGNSA. V shed 7 bases and J shed 5 bases, with 14 bases lying between them. The CDR3 loop is CASTLYRKETQYF. The CDR3 region has the DNA TGTGCCAGCACCCTATACAGGAAGGAGACCCAGTACTTC.

This sequence joins TRBV2 and TRBJ2-7, with TRBD2 matching 10 bases. Trimming at V came to 6 bases and at J to 0 bases, leaving 11 bases not matched to a gene. This CDR3 region has 17 residues. The germline V gene encodes CDR1 SNHLY and CDR2 FYNNEI. In DNA form, the CDR3 reads TGTGCCAGCAGCGGGACTAGCGAGGGCCTCCTCTCCTACGAGCAGTACTTC. Amino acids: CASSGTSEGLLSYEQYF.

The table lists this clone with a count of one. V is TRBV29-1 and J is TRBJ1-5; D ambiguous. Germline V gene sequence: CDR1 SQVTM, CDR2 ANQGSEA. The CDR3 runs to 14 residues. V was pared by 6 bases and J by 7 bases, with 19 bases between. CDR3 region: CSVQTEGSGQPQHF. DNA of the CDR3: TGCAGCGTGCAGACTGAGGGTAGCGGGCAGCCCCAGCATTTT.

The chain links TRBV5-6 to TRBJ2-1; TRBD2 agrees at 13 bases. Trimming cost V 4 bases and J 9 bases; bases outside gene matches: 7. The CDR3 is made up of 15 amino acids. From germline, CDR1 is SGHDT and CDR2 YYEEEE. The CDR3 reads CASSKLGLAGVEQFF. In DNA, the CDR3 is TGTGCCAGCAGCAAGCTAGGACTAGCGGGAGTTGAGCAGTTCTTC.

The chain is built from TRBV16 and TRBJ2-1; TRBD2 matches at 11 bases. V was clipped by 2 bases and J by 6 bases; unmatched bases: 9. Germline V gives CDR1 KGHSY, CDR2 FQNENV. CDR3 length: 17 residues. The CDR3 reads CASSQVELAGDSNEQFF. CDR3 in DNA: TGTGCCAGCAGCCAAGTAGAACTAGCGGGAGATTCCAATGAGCAGTTCTTC.

The DNA for the CDR3 is TGTGCCAGCAGCCGCAGGGACTCCTCAGAGGGCGGTGAGCAGTTCTTC. It encodes CASSRRDSSEGGEQFF. The chain employs TRBV13 and TRBJ2-1; D perhaps matches TRBD2 (6 bases). In germline, CDR1 is PRHDT, CDR2 FYEKMQ (reference sequence). V dropped 5 bases and J dropped 9 bases, with 23 bases sitting between them. The CDR3 spans 16 residues.

The CDR3 spells CASSLMSSSTDTQYF. The CDR3 DNA reads as TGTGCCAGCAGCTTAATGTCTTCTAGCACAGATACGCAGTATTTT. The rearrangement links TRBV7-2 to TRBJ2-3; D gene uncertain. V was shortened by 2 bases and J by 0 bases, with 9 bases between the two germline ends. CDR3 length equals 15 residues. Germline assignment: CDR1 SGHTA and CDR2 FQGNSA. The whole variable domain, remainder taken from reference TRBV7-2 and TRBJ2-3, is GAGVSQSPSNKVTEKGKDVELRCDPISGHTALYWYRQSLGQGLEFLIYFQGNSAPDKSGLPSDRFSAERTGGSVSTLTIQRTQQEDSAVYLCASSLMSSSTDTQYFGPGTRLTVL.

This clone was observed a handful of times. The genes are TRBV7-7 and TRBJ2-5, with D perhaps matching TRBD1 (6 bases). Germline lookup yields CDR1 SSHAT and CDR2 FNYEAQ (reference sequence). V lost 5 bases and J lost 5, with 12 bases in between. This CDR3 has 13 amino acids. The DNA of the CDR3 is TGTGCCAGCAGCGAGGACAGCCTGGAGACCCAGTACTTC. Its translation is CASSEDSLETQYF.

The chain recombines TRBV28 with TRBJ1-2; 9 bases agree with TRBD1. The ends lost 4 bases at V and 3 bases at J; junction bases unmatched: 6. The CDR3 contains 15 residues. Germline values: CDR1 MDHEN, CDR2 SYDVKM. For the CDR3, the DNA is TGTGCCAGCAGTTGGACAGGGGAGCTGGACTATGGCTACACCTTC. Its translation: CASSWTGELDYGYTF.

The rearrangement uses TRBV7-8 and TRBJ2-4, with 7 bases that match TRBD2. The germline CDR1 and CDR2 sequences are SGHVS and FQNEAQ. The V segment lost 5 bases and the J segment 8 bases; nucleotides outside the gene matches: 18. The CDR3 covers 17 residues. CDR3 coding DNA: TGTGCCAGCAGCGGGTGGGAGGGGCCCATAAGGACGGACATTCAGTACTTC. This gives the protein CASSGWEGPIRTDIQYF. The full variable domain, its missing parts supplied by reference TRBV7-8 and TRBJ2-4, is GAGVSQSPRYKVAKRGQDVALRCDPISGHVSLFWYQQALGQGPEFLTYFQNEAQLDKSGLPSDRFFAERPEGSVSTLKIQRTQQEDSAVYLCASSGWEGPIRTDIQYFGAGTRLSVL.

The DNA of the CDR3 is TGCAGCGTTATAGGAGGCGGGGAGCTGTTTTTT. It encodes CSVIGGGELFF. The chain carries TRBV29-1 and TRBJ2-2; possibly TRBD2 for D (5 bases). The V and J ends lost 5 bases and 7 bases respectively, with 8 bases between them. The CDR3 has 11 amino acids. Germline loops: CDR1 SQVTM, CDR2 ANQGSEA.

The chain employs TRBV19 and TRBJ2-3; 8 nucleotides align to TRBD1. This CDR3 contains 14 residues. Germline CDR1 reads LNHDA; CDR2 reads SQIVND (reference sequence). V trimming: 4 bases; J trimming: 3 bases; junction bases outside the gene matches: 3. CDR3 amino acids: CASSTRQGTDTQYF. CDR3 coding DNA: TGTGCCAGTAGTACCCGACAGGGGACAGATACGCAGTATTTT.

This clone was counted only a few times. J is TRBJ2-7 and V is TRBV11-1, with a possible D match to TRBD2 (5 bases). Looked up from germline, CDR1 is SGHAT and CDR2 is FQDESV (reference sequence). The V end was cut by 1 base, the J end by 9 bases, with 13 bases between. This CDR3 is 13 amino acids long. The CDR3 is CASSLEEGIPQYF. CDR3 DNA sequence: TGTGCCAGCAGCTTAGAAGAGGGCATCCCGCAGTACTTC.

The chain couples TRBV4-3 to TRBJ2-1, with TRBD2 matching 12 bases. The CDR3 extends over 15 amino acids. CDR1 and CDR2 from the germline V gene are LGHNA and YSLEER. V shed 4 bases, J shed 7 bases, and the junction held 5 bases outside the gene matches. The CDR3 is CASSRLAGVLNEQFF. CDR3 DNA: TGCGCCAGCAGCCGACTAGCGGGAGTTTTGAATGAGCAGTTCTTC.

The rearrangement uses TRBV7-3 and TRBJ2-1, with D perhaps matching TRBD1 (5 bases). V gave up 2 bases and J gave up 4 bases, with 12 bases separating them. The CDR3 consists of 15 residues. Germline-derived CDR1 and CDR2 are SGHTA and FQGTGA. In nucleotides, the CDR3 is TGTGCCAGCAGCTTAGACAGTTCAGGGTACAATGAGCAGTTCTTC. It encodes CASSLDSSGYNEQFF.

The rearrangement uses TRBV2 and TRBJ2-3, with D tentatively TRBD2 (5 bases). The CDR3 consists of 18 residues. The ends were cut back, 1 base at V and 0 bases at J, with 17 bases in the middle. From germline, CDR1 is SNHLY and CDR2 FYNNEI. The CDR3 DNA follows: TGTGCCAGCAGTGAAGAAGGGCAGAGCGGACCTAGCACAGATACGCAGTATTTT. Amino acids: CASSEEGQSGPSTDTQYF.

This clone is labeled medium-sized. The gene calls are TRBV30 and TRBJ2-7; no firm D call. V lost 0 bases, J lost 5 bases, and 11 bases lay in between. Germline assignment: CDR1 GTSNPN and CDR2 SVGIG (reference sequence). The length of the CDR3 is 13 residues. CDR3 region: CAWSVFPVDEQYF. The CDR3 DNA reads TGTGCCTGGAGTGTTTTTCCAGTCGACGAGCAGTACTTC.

V and J are TRBV9 and TRBJ1-2; tentative D call: TRBD1 (5 bases). The CDR3 has 17 amino acids. Looked up from germline, CDR1 is SGDLS and CDR2 is YYNGEE. The ends were cut back, 0 bases at V and 6 bases at J, with 21 bases in the middle. The CDR3 reads CASSVGRAPATVHGYTF. CDR3 sequence (DNA): TGTGCCAGCAGCGTAGGCAGGGCACCAGCCACCGTTCATGGCTACACCTTC.

The chain is built from TRBV5-4 and TRBJ2-7; possibly TRBD2 for D (6 bases). This CDR3 comprises 11 residues. Germline CDR1 is SGHNT and CDR2 is YYREEE (reference sequence). Trimming left V 4 bases short and J 5 bases short, with 7 bases between. Written as DNA, the CDR3 is TGTGCCAGCAGCGGGGGGAACGAGCAGTACTTC. Translation: CASSGGNEQYF. The whole variable domain, remainder taken from reference TRBV5-4 and TRBJ2-7, is ETGVTQSPTHLIKTRGQQVTLRCSSQSGHNTVSWYQQALGQGPQFIFQYYREEENGRGNFPPRFSGLQFPNYSSELNVNALELDDSALYLCASSGGNEQYFGPGTRLTVT.

J is TRBJ1-6 and V is TRBV5-1, with unresolved D. This CDR3 is 13 amino acids long. The ends were cut back, 0 bases at V and 9 bases at J, with 7 bases in the middle. In germline, CDR1 is SGHRS, CDR2 YFSETQ. This CDR3 is CASSLVTSSPLHF. CDR3 sequence (DNA): TGCGCCAGCAGCTTGGTAACGAGTTCACCCCTCCACTTT.

The table lists this clone with a few counts. J is TRBJ2-3 and V is TRBV7-2; 9 bases map to TRBD2. This CDR3 is 15 amino acids long. Trimming at V came to 5 bases and at J to 2 bases, leaving 5 bases not matched to a gene. Germline lookup yields CDR1 SGHTA and CDR2 FQGNSA. This CDR3 is CASSRVAGVTDTQYF. CDR3 in DNA: TGTGCCAGCAGCCGGGTAGCGGGGGTCACAGATACGCAGTATTTT.

The V gene is TRBV28, the J gene TRBJ2-5; D remains unclear. The V gene's germline CDR1 is MDHEN and CDR2 SYDVKM. Trimming took 1 base from V and 3 from J, leaving 15 bases between them. The CDR3 extends over 16 amino acids. The CDR3 here is CASSLLDWYTEETQYF. DNA for the CDR3: TGTGCCAGCAGTTTATTAGATTGGTATACAGAAGAGACCCAGTACTTC.

This clone was counted a few times. The CDR3 loop reads CASSPQGDLRAEQFF. Here the CDR3 DNA reads TGTGCCAGCAGCCCTCAGGGGGATTTGCGGGCGGAGCAGTTCTTC. The chain uses TRBV7-9 and TRBJ2-1; 7 bases fit TRBD1. CDR3 size: 15 residues. Germline-derived CDR1 and CDR2 are SEHNR and FQNEAQ (reference sequence). V was pared by 5 bases and J by 10 bases, with 14 bases of the junction left unmatched.

V gene TRBV4-3 combines with J gene TRBJ1-5; possibly TRBD1 for D (5 bases). With 0 bases removed from V and 8 bases from J, the gap between germline ends came to 11 bases. The CDR3 has 14 amino acids. The V gene's germline CDR1 is LGHNA and CDR2 YSLEER. This CDR3 is CASSQDRGGEPQHF. CDR3 DNA sequence: TGCGCCAGCAGCCAAGATCGGGGAGGGGAGCCCCAGCATTTT.

The J gene is TRBJ1-3, the V gene TRBV5-1; D call uncertain. Trimming removed 4 bases from V and 0 bases from J, with 11 bases in between. Germline lookup yields CDR1 SGHRS and CDR2 YFSETQ. CDR3 length: 15 amino acids. The CDR3 nucleotides are TGCGCCAGCAGCCCTGCGGCGACCTCTGGAAACACCATATATTTT. Its protein product is CASSPAATSGNTIYF.

Of note for this clone: This specimen includes other DNA sequences encoding the same CDR3. This chain uses TRBV27 with TRBJ1-2; maybe TRBD1 (5 bases). There are 13 residues in the CDR3. The germline gives CDR1 MNHEY, CDR2 SMNVEV (reference sequence). The V gene lost 3 bases and the J gene lost 5 bases, with 10 bases spanning the gap. The DNA of the CDR3 is TGTGCCAGCAGTTTGAGCGGGGGGTATGGCTACACCTTC. Its translation is CASSLSGGYGYTF.

The rearrangement links TRBV7-3 to TRBJ2-1; 11 positions agree with TRBD2. V was clipped by 6 bases and J by 4 bases; unmatched bases: 11. CDR3 length: 17 amino acids. The germline V gene has CDR1 SGHTA and CDR2 FQGTGA. The CDR3 here is CASRSTPGLAVYNEQFF. The CDR3 coding sequence is TGTGCCAGCAGATCTACACCGGGACTAGCGGTATACAATGAGCAGTTCTTC. Variable domain in full (rest from reference TRBV7-3 and TRBJ2-1): GAGVSQTPSNKVTEKGKYVELRCDPISGHTALYWYRQSLGQGPEFLIYFQGTGAADDSGLPNDRFFAVRPEGSVSTLKIQRTERGDSAVYLCASRSTPGLAVYNEQFFGPGTRLTVL.

CDR3 protein: CAITESSTVSSYNEQFF. In DNA form, the CDR3 reads TGTGCCATCACTGAAAGTTCGACAGTTAGCTCCTACAATGAGCAGTTCTTC. The rearrangement links TRBV10-3 to TRBJ2-1; weak D call: TRBD1 (5 bases). The V end was cut by 7 bases, the J end by 0 bases, with 19 bases between. Germline V gene lookup returns CDR1 ENHRY and CDR2 SYGVKD. CDR3 length equals 17 residues.